The source of this TCR beta chain is a study of cytomegalovirus exposure and HLA in healthy donors. Study at large: In a later analysis, it was reported that the 110 or so validation repertoires had been produced on the same platform as the 500 to 750 repertoires belonging to the first cohort. Study-level findings and limits: Cytomegalovirus association was assigned to about 150 TCR beta chains. In vitro checks showed that a few CMV-associated chains really do target CMV antigens.

Details on this clone: Antigen unknown.

V was trimmed by 4 bases and J by 0 bases, leaving 17 bases between them. Germline CDR1 SGHNT, CDR2 YYREEE (reference sequence). The CDR3 extends over 17 amino acids. Profiling relied on immunoSEQ multiplex PCR, and the TCRdb table lists in-frame clones only, not all of them. Of over 150,000 clones in the sample, approximately 86% were seen once. This receptor was obtained from a man aged 18 to 29 in good health and CMV-seropositive. The sequenced sample was PBMCs. The J gene is TRBJ1-3, the V gene TRBV5-4, with TRBD1 as a possible D gene (6 bases). CDR3 nucleotides: TGTGCCAGCAGCCAGGGGACGGCTTGGGGCTCTGGAAACACCATATATTTT. This encodes CASSQGTAWGSGNTIYF.